The next 14 T cell receptor beta chains were all read from a single sample in a study of blood T cells in healthy people across ages. A J-beta primer mix and a sample-barcoded 5' primer were used in a second PCR of about 6 to 12 cycles. TCRdb itself ran the 5' RACE reads through MiXCR, one entry per CDR3 protein. Counted here are about a million distinct CDR3 sequences, under 40% occurring once; the ten biggest clones make up roughly 14%. The sample taken for sequencing was blood. Receptors originate from a young man in good health.

This clonotype occurred a few times. V gene TRBV20-1 combines with J gene TRBJ1-5; TRBD1 is a possible D gene (5 bases). Germline V gene lookup returns CDR1 DFQATT and CDR2 SNEGSKA (reference sequence). This CDR3 has 14 residues. V was trimmed by 6 bases and J by 1 base, leaving 13 bases between them. The CDR3 nucleotides are TGCAGTGCCATGATCGGGACCAGCAATCAGCCCCAGCATTTT. Protein sequence: CSAMIGTSNQPQHF.

V is TRBV10-3 and J is TRBJ1-1; TRBD1 matches 8 bases. Per the germline V gene, CDR1 is ENHRY and CDR2 is SYGVKD. The CDR3 spans 13 residues. V dropped 4 bases and J dropped 6; count of bases not matched to a gene: 4. DNA for the CDR3: TGTGCCATCAGTGGGACAGGGTCCCCTGAAGCTTTCTTT. As protein: CAISGTGSPEAFF.

V usage is TRBV5-1 and J usage is TRBJ2-1; 7 nucleotides match TRBD2. Germline V gene data show CDR1 as SGHRS and CDR2 as YFSETQ. J lost 5 bases, V lost 1 base, and 15 bases had no gene match. The length of the CDR3 is 18 residues. The CDR3 region is CASSLSSGARTSHNEQFF. The CDR3 DNA reads TGCGCCAGCAGCTTGTCTAGCGGTGCCCGAACATCCCACAATGAGCAGTTCTTC. Complete variable domain (other parts from reference TRBV5-1 and TRBJ2-1): KAGVTQTPRYLIKTRGQQVTLSCSPISGHRSVSWYQQTPGQGLQFLFEYFSETQRNKGNFPGRFSGRQFSNSRSEMNVSTLELGDSALYLCASSLSSGARTSHNEQFFGPGTRLTVL.

The gene calls are TRBV20-1 and TRBJ2-3; D is uncertain. Germline assignment: CDR1 DFQATT and CDR2 SNEGSKA (reference sequence). Trimming removed 2 bases from V and 1 base from J, with 4 bases in between. The CDR3 is made up of 12 amino acids. CDR3 in amino acids: CSARTGTDTQYF. The CDR3 DNA reads TGCAGTGCTAGAACGGGCACAGATACGCAGTATTTT.

The chain uses TRBV6-2 or TRBV6-3 and TRBJ2-1; 7 bases fit TRBD2. The DNA end is a closer match to TRBJ2-7, so the J assignment may be wrong. The CDR3 has 15 amino acids. Germline V gene sequence: CDR1 MNHEY, CDR2 SVGEGT. CDR3 region: CASSYVGGINNEQYF. Here the CDR3 DNA reads TGTGCCAGCAGTTACGTGGGGGGGATTAACAATGAGCAGTACTTC.

V and J are TRBV7-2 and TRBJ1-1; D is uncertain. The germline CDR1 and CDR2 sequences are SGHTA and FQGNSA. The CDR3 has 13 residues. Between the trimmed V and J ends, which lost 6 bases and 8 bases, there was a span of 16 bases. DNA for the CDR3: TGTGCCAGCAGTCCGTTCATGGATGCGGAAGCTTTCTTT. Encoded protein: CASSPFMDAEAFF.

This clonotype was seen a few times. This CDR3 is CASSGLVVSEQYF. The CDR3 DNA reads as TGTGCCAGCAGCGGGTTGGTGGTTAGCGAGCAGTACTTC. The chain recombines TRBV7-2 with TRBJ2-7; D ambiguous. From germline, CDR1 is SGHTA and CDR2 FQGNSA. The CDR3 consists of 13 residues. V was clipped by 5 bases and J by 6 bases, with 14 bases between them.

The CDR3, as DNA: TGCAGTGTTCTTCTTAGGGGGGTCTCTGGAAACACCATATATTTT. It yields the protein CSVLLRGVSGNTIYF. The chain combines TRBV20-1 with TRBJ1-3, with D perhaps matching TRBD1 (6 bases). CDR1 is DFQATT, CDR2 SNEGSKA, per germline (reference sequence). V lost 7 bases to trimming and J lost 0 bases, with 16 bases between them. This CDR3 has 15 amino acids.

The rearrangement joins TRBV4-3 to TRBJ1-2; weak D call: TRBD1 (5 bases). This CDR3 is 15 amino acids long. Trimming removed 4 bases at V and 0 bases at J, with 12 bases between. Germline V gene sequence: CDR1 LGHNA, CDR2 YSLEER. The CDR3 spells CASSRGRSTNYGYTF. The CDR3 region has the DNA TGCGCCAGCAGCCGGGGCAGATCCACTAACTATGGCTACACCTTC.

This clonotype has only a few counts. The chain links TRBV6-6 to TRBJ1-5; D remains ambiguous. The V gene's germline CDR1 is MNHNY and CDR2 SVGAGI (reference sequence). This CDR3 is 15 amino acids long. V was clipped by 2 bases and J by 6 bases, with 14 bases between them. CDR3 sequence reads: CASSYPKSMGQPQHF. The CDR3 DNA reads as TGTGCCAGCAGTTACCCGAAATCAATGGGTCAGCCCCAGCATTTT.

The rearrangement joins TRBV7-9 to TRBJ2-7; 9 bases fit TRBD1. The CDR3 contains 15 residues. V lost 4 bases and J lost 5; bases outside the gene matches: 9. CDR1 and CDR2 from the germline V gene are SEHNR and FQNEAQ (reference sequence). CDR3 sequence reads: CASSSYRGLRDEQYF. In nucleotides, the CDR3 is TGTGCCAGCAGCTCTTACAGGGGGCTCCGGGACGAGCAGTACTTC.

The rearrangement joins TRBV5-1 to TRBJ2-1; 10 nucleotides align to TRBD2. CDR1 and CDR2 from the germline V gene are SGHRS and YFSETQ. CDR3 length: 16 residues. Trimming cost V 4 bases and J 7 bases; bases outside gene matches: 11. As DNA, the CDR3 is TGCGCCAGCAGCCCTGGGAGCGGGGGGGCAGATAATGAGCAGTTCTTC. It yields the protein CASSPGSGGADNEQFF.

The chain recombines TRBV7-2 with TRBJ1-1; D remains ambiguous. Between the trimmed V and J ends, which lost 0 bases and 0 bases, there was a span of 14 bases. There are 17 residues in the CDR3. Germline CDR1 reads SGHTA; CDR2 reads FQGNSA. In DNA, the CDR3 is TGTGCCAGCAGCTTAGCGACGGGAGTTGGGATGAACACTGAAGCTTTCTTT. It translates to CASSLATGVGMNTEAFF.

This chain connects TRBV7-9 to TRBJ1-2; no clear D gene. CDR1 is SEHNR and CDR2 is FQNEAQ in the germline V gene (reference sequence). Trimming removed 1 base from V and 6 bases from J, with 12 bases in between. CDR3 size: 14 residues. The CDR3 is CASSLVQIMDGYTF. DNA of the CDR3: TGTGCCAGCAGCTTAGTTCAAATTATGGATGGCTACACCTTC.